The clone carrying this T cell receptor beta chain was recorded once. What it binds is unknown. These data originate in a study of Tregs in tolerant kidney transplant recipients. Study-wide results and limits: The small number of patients limits these findings pending further validation.

TCRdb's table, derived via immunoSEQ multiplex PCR, lists solely in-frame clones and lacks some. The sample has around 61,000 clones, about 83% seen once; the top ten hold around 5.2%. The sequence came from a human donor in good health. The sequencing sample was made of CD4+ T cells from blood.

CDR3 sequence reads: CASRTGEDEKLFF. CDR3 DNA: TGCGCCAGCAGGACAGGGGAGGATGAAAAACTGTTTTTT. The V call is TRBV5-1, the J call TRBJ1-4, with TRBD1 identical over 8 bases. CDR1 and CDR2 from the germline V gene are SGHRS and YFSETQ. The CDR3 sequence is 13 residues long. V was clipped by 5 bases and J by 6 bases; unmatched bases: 3.